This T cell receptor (beta chain) stems from a study of T cell responses to AZD1222 COVID-19 vaccine. The repertoire was sequenced with immunoSEQ multiplex PCR; TCRdb's copy has only in-frame clones and lacks some. The sample has about 99,000 clones; around nine tenths are singletons. Between the trimmed V and J ends, which lost 5 bases and 2 bases, there was a span of 15 bases. The CDR3 is made up of 16 amino acids. Looked up from germline, CDR1 is SGHTA and CDR2 is FQGNSA. The rearrangement joins TRBV7-2 to TRBJ1-4; possibly TRBD1 for D (6 bases). The sequence was collected from an adult who received the MenACWY meningococcal vaccine as a control. Sequencing used peripheral blood, obtained 28 days after the second dose of the MenACWY control vaccine. The CDR3 sequence is CASSPQGWGTNEKLFF. CDR3 nucleotide sequence: TGTGCCAGCAGCCCACAGGGATGGGGTACTAATGAAAAACTGTTTTTT.